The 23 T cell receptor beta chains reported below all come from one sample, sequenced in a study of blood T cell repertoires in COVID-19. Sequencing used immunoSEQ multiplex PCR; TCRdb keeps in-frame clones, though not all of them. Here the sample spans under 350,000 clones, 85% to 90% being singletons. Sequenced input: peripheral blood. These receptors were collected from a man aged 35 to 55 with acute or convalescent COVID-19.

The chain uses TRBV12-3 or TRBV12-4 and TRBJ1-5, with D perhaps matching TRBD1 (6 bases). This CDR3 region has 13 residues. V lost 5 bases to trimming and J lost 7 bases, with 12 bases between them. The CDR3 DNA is TGTGCCAGCAGTCCAGGGGAGGGACAGCCCCAGCATTTT. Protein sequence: CASSPGEGQPQHF.

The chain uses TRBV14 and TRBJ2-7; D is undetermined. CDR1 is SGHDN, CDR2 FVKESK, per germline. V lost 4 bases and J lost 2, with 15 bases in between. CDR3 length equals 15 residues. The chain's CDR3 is CASSRQAVYPYEQYF. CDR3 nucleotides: TGTGCCAGCAGCCGACAAGCAGTGTACCCCTACGAGCAGTACTTC.

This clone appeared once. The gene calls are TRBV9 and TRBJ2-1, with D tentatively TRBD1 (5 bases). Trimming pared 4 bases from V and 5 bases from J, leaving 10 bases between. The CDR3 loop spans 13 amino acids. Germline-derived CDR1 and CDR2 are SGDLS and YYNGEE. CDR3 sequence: CASSQGSHNEQFF. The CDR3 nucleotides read TGTGCCAGCAGCCAGGGTAGTCACAATGAGCAGTTCTTC.

The DNA for the CDR3 is TGCGCCAGCAGCTCCTACCCTGGACGGGAGGGCGAGCAGTACTTC. It codes for CASSSYPGREGEQYF. This chain uses TRBV5-1 with TRBJ2-7, with 8 bases lining up with TRBD2. Germline-derived CDR1 and CDR2 are SGHRS and YFSETQ. V lost 3 bases to trimming and J lost 6 bases; unmatched junction nucleotides: 11. The CDR3 is 15 amino acids.

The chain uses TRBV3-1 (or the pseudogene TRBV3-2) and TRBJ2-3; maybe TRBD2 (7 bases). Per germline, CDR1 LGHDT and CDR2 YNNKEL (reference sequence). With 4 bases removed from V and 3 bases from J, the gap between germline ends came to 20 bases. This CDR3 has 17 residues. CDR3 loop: CASSPTYGGRATDTQYF. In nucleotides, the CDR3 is TGTGCCAGCAGCCCCACCTACGGGGGGCGGGCGACAGATACGCAGTATTTT.

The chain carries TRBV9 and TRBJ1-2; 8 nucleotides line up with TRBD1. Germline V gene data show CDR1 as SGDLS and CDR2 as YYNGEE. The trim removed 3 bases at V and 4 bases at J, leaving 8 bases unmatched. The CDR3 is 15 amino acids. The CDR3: CASSATGGVRYGYTF. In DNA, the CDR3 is TGTGCCAGCAGCGCTACAGGGGGGGTACGCTATGGCTACACCTTC.

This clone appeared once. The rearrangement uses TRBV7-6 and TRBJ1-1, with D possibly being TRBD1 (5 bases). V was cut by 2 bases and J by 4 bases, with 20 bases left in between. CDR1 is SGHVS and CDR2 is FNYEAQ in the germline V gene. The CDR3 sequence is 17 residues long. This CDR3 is CASSLMAGGGGGTEAFF. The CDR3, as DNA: TGTGCCAGCAGCTTAATGGCAGGAGGAGGCGGGGGCACTGAAGCTTTCTTT.

The CDR3 DNA sequence: TGTGCCAGCAGCCCAAGACAGGGGAGAGGCACAGATACGCAGTATTTT. Protein product: CASSPRQGRGTDTQYF. This sequence joins TRBV11-1 and TRBJ2-3; 8 bases are a match to TRBD1. The germline gives CDR1 SGHAT, CDR2 FQDESV (reference sequence). Trimming at V came to 5 bases and at J to 1 base, leaving 8 bases not matched to a gene. This CDR3 has 16 amino acids. The variable domain in full, with the rest retrieved from reference TRBV11-1 and TRBJ2-3, is EAEVAQSPRYKITEKSQAVAFWCDPISGHATLYWYRQILGQGPELLVQFQDESVVDDSQLPKDRFSAERLKGVDSTLKIQPAELGDSAMYLCASSPRQGRGTDTQYFGPGTRLTVL.

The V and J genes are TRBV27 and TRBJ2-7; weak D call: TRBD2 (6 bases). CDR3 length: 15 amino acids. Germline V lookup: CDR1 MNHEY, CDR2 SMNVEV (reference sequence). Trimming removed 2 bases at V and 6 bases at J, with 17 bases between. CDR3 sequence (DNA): TGTGCCAGCAGTTTAAACGCCCAGGGACTCGGCGAGCAGTACTTC. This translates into CASSLNAQGLGEQYF.

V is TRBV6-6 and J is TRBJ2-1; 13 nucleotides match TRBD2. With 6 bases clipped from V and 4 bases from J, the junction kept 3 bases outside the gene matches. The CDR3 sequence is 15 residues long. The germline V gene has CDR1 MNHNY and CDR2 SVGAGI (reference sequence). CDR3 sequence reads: CASSPTSGGYNEQFF. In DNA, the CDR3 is TGTGCCAGCAGCCCGACTAGCGGGGGGTACAATGAGCAGTTCTTC.

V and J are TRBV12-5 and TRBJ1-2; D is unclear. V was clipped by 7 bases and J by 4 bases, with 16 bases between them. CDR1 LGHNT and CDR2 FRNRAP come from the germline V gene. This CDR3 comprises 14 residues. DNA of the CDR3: TGTGCTAGTGCCCCGTCGGGGTCGAGCTATGGCTACACCTTC. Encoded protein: CASAPSGSSYGYTF.

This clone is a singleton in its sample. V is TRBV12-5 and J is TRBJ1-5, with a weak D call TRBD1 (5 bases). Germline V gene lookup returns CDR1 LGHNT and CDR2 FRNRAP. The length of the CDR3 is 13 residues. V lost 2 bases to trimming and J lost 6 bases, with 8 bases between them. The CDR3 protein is CASGLLQGQPQHF. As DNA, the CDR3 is TGTGCTAGTGGTTTGCTTCAGGGTCAGCCCCAGCATTTT.

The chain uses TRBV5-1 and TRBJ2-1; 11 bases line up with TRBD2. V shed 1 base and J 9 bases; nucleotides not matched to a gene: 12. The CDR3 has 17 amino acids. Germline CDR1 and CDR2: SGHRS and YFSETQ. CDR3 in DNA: TGCGCCAGCAGCTTGACTAGCGGGGGCCGAAATATAGGTGAGCAGTTCTTC. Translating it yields CASSLTSGGRNIGEQFF.

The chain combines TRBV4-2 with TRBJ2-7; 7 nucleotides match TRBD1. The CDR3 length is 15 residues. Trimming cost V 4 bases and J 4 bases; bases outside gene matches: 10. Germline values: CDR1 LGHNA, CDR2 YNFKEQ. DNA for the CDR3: TGTGCCAGCAGCCCTACCGGGACAGACCCGTACGAGCAGTACTTC. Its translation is CASSPTGTDPYEQYF.

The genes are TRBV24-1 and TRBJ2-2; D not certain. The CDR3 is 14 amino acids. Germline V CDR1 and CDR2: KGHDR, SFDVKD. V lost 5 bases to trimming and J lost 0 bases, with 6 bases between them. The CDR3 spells CATSGRPNTGELFF. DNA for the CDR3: TGTGCCACCAGTGGGAGACCGAACACCGGGGAGCTGTTTTTT.

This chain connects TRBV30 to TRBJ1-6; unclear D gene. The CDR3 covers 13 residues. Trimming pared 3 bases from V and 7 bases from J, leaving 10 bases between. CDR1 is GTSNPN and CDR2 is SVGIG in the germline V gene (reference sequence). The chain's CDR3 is CAWRPLTNSPLHF. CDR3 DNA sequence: TGTGCCTGGAGGCCCCTAACCAATTCACCCCTCCACTTT.

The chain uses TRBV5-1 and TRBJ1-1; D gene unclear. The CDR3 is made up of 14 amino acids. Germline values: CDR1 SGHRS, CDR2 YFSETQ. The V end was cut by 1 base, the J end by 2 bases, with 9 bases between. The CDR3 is CASSLPDFNTEAFF. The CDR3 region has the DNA TGCGCCAGCAGCTTGCCAGATTTTAACACTGAAGCTTTCTTT.

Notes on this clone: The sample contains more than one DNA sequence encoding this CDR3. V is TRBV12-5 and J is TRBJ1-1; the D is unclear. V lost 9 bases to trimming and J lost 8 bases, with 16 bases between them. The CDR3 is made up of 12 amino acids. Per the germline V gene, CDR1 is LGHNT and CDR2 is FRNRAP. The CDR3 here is CASGLGSTEAFF. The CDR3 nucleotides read TGTGCTAGCGGCCTCGGGAGCACCGAAGCTTTCTTT.

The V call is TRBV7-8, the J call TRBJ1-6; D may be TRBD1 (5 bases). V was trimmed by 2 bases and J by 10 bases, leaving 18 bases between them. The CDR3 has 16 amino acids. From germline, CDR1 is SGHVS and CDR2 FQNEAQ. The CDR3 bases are TGTGCCAGCAGCTTAAGATTGGGCCAGGGTGGATCACCCCTCCACTTT. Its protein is CASSLRLGQGGSPLHF. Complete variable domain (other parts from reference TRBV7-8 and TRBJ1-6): GAGVSQSPRYKVAKRGQDVALRCDPISGHVSLFWYQQALGQGPEFLTYFQNEAQLDKSGLPSDRFFAERPEGSVSTLKIQRTQQEDSAVYLCASSLRLGQGGSPLHFGNGTRLTVT.

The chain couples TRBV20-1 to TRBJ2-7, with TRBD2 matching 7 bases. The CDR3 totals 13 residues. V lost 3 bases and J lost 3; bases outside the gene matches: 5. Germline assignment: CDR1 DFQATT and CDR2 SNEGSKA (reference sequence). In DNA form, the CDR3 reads TGCAGTGCTAGTTCGGGACTATACTACGAGCAGTACTTC. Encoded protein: CSASSGLYYEQYF.

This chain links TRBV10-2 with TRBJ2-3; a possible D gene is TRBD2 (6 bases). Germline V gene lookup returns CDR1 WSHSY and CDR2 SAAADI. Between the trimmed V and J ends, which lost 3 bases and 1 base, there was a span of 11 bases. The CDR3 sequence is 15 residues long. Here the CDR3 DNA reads TGCGCCAGCAGTGAACCTCAGCGGGGCACAGATACGCAGTATTTT. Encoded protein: CASSEPQRGTDTQYF.

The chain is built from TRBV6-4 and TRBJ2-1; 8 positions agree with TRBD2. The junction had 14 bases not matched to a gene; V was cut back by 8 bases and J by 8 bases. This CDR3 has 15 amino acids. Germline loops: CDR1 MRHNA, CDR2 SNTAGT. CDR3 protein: CASRPGLGGPDEQFF. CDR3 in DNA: TGTGCCAGCCGACCGGGACTAGGCGGCCCCGATGAGCAGTTCTTC.

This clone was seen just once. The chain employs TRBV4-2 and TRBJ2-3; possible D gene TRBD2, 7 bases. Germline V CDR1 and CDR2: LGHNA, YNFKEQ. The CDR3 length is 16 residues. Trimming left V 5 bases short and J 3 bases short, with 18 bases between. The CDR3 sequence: CASSSEEGGRTDTQYF. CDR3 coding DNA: TGTGCCAGCAGCTCCGAGGAGGGGGGGAGAACAGATACGCAGTATTTT.